This T cell receptor (beta chain) was retrieved from a study of T cells in Graves' hyperthyroidism and ophthalmopathy. Researchers took RNA transcripts and amplified the TCR beta CDR3 regions from them. When the TCR CDR3 underwent first-round RT-PCR, the HTBI primer set was used. Each CDR3 protein is one row after TCRdb ran MiXCR on the multiplex PCR reads. Here the sample spans a few hundred thousand distinct CDR3 sequences, approximately 14% being singletons. The sequencing sample was made of blood. This receptor was taken from a woman in her forties with Graves' ophthalmopathy.

In nucleotides, the CDR3 is TGCAGTGCTGCCGGGACAAAAGAGACCCAGTACTTC. Translated, it gives CSAAGTKETQYF. V usage is TRBV20-1 and J usage is TRBJ2-5; perhaps TRBD1 as D (6 bases). Per the germline V gene, CDR1 is DFQATT and CDR2 is SNEGSKA (reference sequence). The CDR3 covers 12 residues. Trimming removed 5 bases from V and 3 bases from J, with 10 bases in between.